A selection of T cell receptor beta chains follows, all from one sample in a study of cytomegalovirus exposure and HLA in healthy donors. Clones were read by immunoSEQ multiplex PCR, and TCRdb kept only the in-frame ones, dropping some. The table records 110,000 or so clones, around 73% of them present only once. Sequenced input: PBMCs. The receptors here all came from a woman aged 25 to 39 in good health and CMV-seropositive. Both conserved end residues are part of each CDR3. The D gene is left open where the match is weak. Size is omitted from some rows. Given values are once, few, many or a class for expanded clones.

size	D	V	J	DNA	CDR3
few	NA	TRBV29-1	TRBJ2-5	TGCAGCGCCAGCGGGGTGGGGGCAGAGACCCAGTACTTC	CSASGVGAETQYF
once	NA	TRBV5-1	TRBJ2-7	TGCGCCAGCAGCTCAGGGGATGCCTACGAGCAGTACTTC	CASSSGDAYEQYF
few	NA	TRBV7-3	TRBJ2-1	TGTGCCAGCAGCTCCTATCTTGAACCATTTGAGCAGTTCTTC	CASSSYLEPFEQFF
NA	TRBD1	TRBV2	TRBJ2-7	TGTGCCAGCAGTTCAACGGGACAGGAATTATACGAGCAGTACTTC	CASSSTGQELYEQYF
few	TRBD1	TRBV10-3	TRBJ1-1	TGTGCCAGCACAGGGGGCGGGTTGCAGAACACTGAAGCTTTCTTT	CASTGGGLQNTEAFF
NA	TRBD2	TRBV4-1	TRBJ2-1	TGCGCCAGCAGCCCCGCCGGGACTAGCGGGAGGGCCAGCTCCTACAATGAGCAGTTCTTC	CASSPAGTSGRASSYNEQFF
few	NA	TRBV7-9	TRBJ2-7	TGTACCAGCAGCTCACAAGGCCTAGGAAACGAGCAGTACTTC	CTSSSQGLGNEQYF
NA	NA	TRBV2	TRBJ2-7	TGTTCCAGCAAGCAGGACACGGCATACGAGCAGTACTTC	CSSKQDTAYEQYF
NA	NA	TRBV5-8	TRBJ1-2	TGTGCCAGCAGCTTGGAGGGAGGGTATGGCTACACCTTC	CASSLEGGYGYTF
NA	NA	TRBV9	TRBJ1-6	TGTGCCAGCAGCGTAGGCAGGTCACCCCTCCACTTT	CASSVGRSPLHF
NA	NA	TRBV28	TRBJ2-6	TGTGCCAGCAGTTTATTTGGGGGGTCTGGGGCCAACGTCCTGACTTTC	CASSLFGGSGANVLTF
NA	NA	TRBV19	TRBJ1-2	TGTGCCAGTAGTAACCAGGGTTATGGCTACACCTTC	CASSNQGYGYTF
NA	NA	TRBV5-6	TRBJ2-7	TGTGCCAGCAGCTTCTACCCGGGAAGCGGTTACGAGCAGTACTTC	CASSFYPGSGYEQYF
few	TRBD1	TRBV6-1	TRBJ1-3	TGTGCCAGCACAAAAGGACAGGATGGAGGAAACACCATATATTTT	CASTKGQDGGNTIYF
NA	NA	TRBV5-4	TRBJ1-2	TGTGCCAGCAGCCGAACCGGGACATCTGGCTACACCTTC	CASSRTGTSGYTF
few	NA	TRBV27	TRBJ2-2	TGTGCCAGCAGTTTTAATTACGGGGCGAACACCGGGGAGCTGTTTTTT	CASSFNYGANTGELFF
NA	NA	TRBV4-1	TRBJ1-4	TGCGCCAGCAGCTCATCAGGTGAAAAACTGTTTTTT	CASSSSGEKLFF
NA	TRBD1	TRBV13	TRBJ2-5	TGTGCCAGCAGCCTAGACAGACAGGGGGCGGGACAGGAGACCCAGTACTTC	CASSLDRQGAGQETQYF
NA	TRBD1	TRBV6-1	TRBJ2-7	TGTGCCAGCAGTGAAGCAGGACAGGGGGGGTCCTACGAGCAGTACTTC	CASSEAGQGGSYEQYF
NA	TRBD1	TRBV7-9	TRBJ1-6	TGTGCCAGCAGCTCGGACAGGGGCCGAATCCATTCACCCCTCCACTTT	CASSSDRGRIHSPLHF
NA	TRBD1	TRBV6-4	TRBJ1-5	TGTGCCAGCAGTGGCGGACAGGGGGCGCGTCGCAATCAGCCCCAGCATTTT	CASSGGQGARRNQPQHF
once	TRBD2	TRBV5-1	TRBJ2-1	TGCGCCAGCAGCCTAGCGGGGGGGCGGATGCTTTTTGCCAATGAGCAGTTCTTC	CASSLAGGRMLFANEQFF
NA	NA	TRBV5-1	TRBJ1-1	TGCGCCAGCAGCTTGATGGACAGGAACACTGAAGCTTTCTTT	CASSLMDRNTEAFF
NA	TRBD2	TRBV28	TRBJ2-7	TGTGCCAGCAGCCAAATCGGGGCGGGAGGGCCCAGATTCGCCAACGAGCAGTACTTC	CASSQIGAGGPRFANEQYF
NA	NA	TRBV30	TRBJ2-5	TGTGCCTGGAGTGTAACAGGGGCCCGGGGGGAGACCCAGTACTTC	CAWSVTGARGETQYF
once	TRBD2	TRBV9	TRBJ2-1	TGTGCCAGCAGCTCCCAGAGGGGACTAGGAAATGAGCAGTTCTTC	CASSSQRGLGNEQFF
once	NA	TRBV2	TRBJ2-2	TGTGCCAGCAGTGGCGGGGAGAACACCGGGGAGCTGTTTTTT	CASSGGENTGELFF
few	NA	TRBV30	TRBJ2-1	TGTGCCTGGAGTCTCAATGAGCAGTTCTTC	CAWSLNEQFF
few	NA	TRBV30	TRBJ1-2	TGTGCCTGGAGTTTCCGGGCTAACTATGGCTACACCTTC	CAWSFRANYGYTF
NA	NA	TRBV12-5	TRBJ1-1	TGTGCTAGTGGCGCCAAAGGGACAACGGCTTTCTTT	CASGAKGTTAFF
NA	NA	TRBV19	TRBJ1-1	TGTGCCAGTAGTACGGGAGCAGGGCTCCTTGAAGCTTTCTTT	CASSTGAGLLEAFF
few	NA	TRBV6-1	TRBJ2-3	TGTGCCAGCAGTGTACGCAAGGGGCGTAGCACAGATACGCAGTATTTT	CASSVRKGRSTDTQYF